The rows below give T cell receptor beta chains drawn from one sample of a study of blood T cell repertoires in COVID-19. Libraries were prepared by immunoSEQ multiplex PCR; TCRdb keeps only in-frame clonotypes and omits some of them. This sample has approximately 500,000 clones, with about 89% found just once. Sequencing used peripheral blood. The receptors originated from a woman between 50 and 59 years old with COVID-19, enrolled during active disease. Each CDR3 is given with its conserved first and last residue. The D gene is left open where the match is weak. Where a row states a size, it is once, few, many or the class of an expanded clone; other rows omit it.

D: -
V: TRBV25-1
J: TRBJ2-1
size: few
DNA: TGTGCCAGCAGTGAAGGTGGGTTCCCTAGTGCGCAGTTCTTC
CDR3: CASSEGGFPSAQFF

D: TRBD1
V: TRBV7-2
J: TRBJ1-5
size: -
DNA: TGTGCCAGCAGCTTGAGGGGGCGTCAGCCCCAGCATTTT
CDR3: CASSLRGRQPQHF

D: -
V: TRBV5-1
J: TRBJ2-3
size: -
DNA: TGCGCCAGCAGCTTGGGGAGCGGAGATACGCAGTATTTT
CDR3: CASSLGSGDTQYF

D: -
V: TRBV19
J: TRBJ2-7
size: once
DNA: TGTGCCAGTAGTATAGGGGGCGGGGCCCTCTCCTACGAGCAGTACTTC
CDR3: CASSIGGGALSYEQYF

D: -
V: TRBV2
J: TRBJ2-2
size: few
DNA: TGTGCCAGCAGTGGGGGGCAGCTCGGCACCGGGGAGCTGTTTTTT
CDR3: CASSGGQLGTGELFF

D: -
V: TRBV11-2
J: TRBJ1-5
size: -
DNA: TGTGCCAGCAGCTTAGTTCGGGGTCAGCCCCAGCATTTT
CDR3: CASSLVRGQPQHF

D: TRBD1
V: TRBV28
J: TRBJ1-3
size: -
DNA: TGTGCCAGCAGTTCGGGGACAGGGAGGCATTTGAACGGAAACACCATATATTTT
CDR3: CASSSGTGRHLNGNTIYF

D: TRBD2
V: TRBV24-1
J: TRBJ2-5
size: -
DNA: TGTGCCACCAGTGATTTGACTAGCGGGGAACAAGAGACCCAGTACTTC
CDR3: CATSDLTSGEQETQYF

D: TRBD1
V: TRBV5-1
J: TRBJ1-2
size: -
DNA: TGCGCCAGCAGCTCGGACAGGGTGGATGGCTACACCTTC
CDR3: CASSSDRVDGYTF

D: -
V: TRBV23-1
J: TRBJ1-5
size: once
DNA: TGCGCCAGCAGCCCGCATCTTGGACAGAAGGAGAGCCTTGAGGACAATCAGCCCCAGCATTTT
CDR3: CASSPHLGQKESLEDNQPQHF

D: TRBD2
V: TRBV4-2
J: TRBJ2-2
size: -
DNA: TGTGCCAGCAGCCATGAAACTGAGCGGGGGGGCGGCACCGGGGAGCTGTTTTTT
CDR3: CASSHETERGGGTGELFF

D: -
V: TRBV6-5
J: TRBJ1-2
size: -
DNA: TGTGCCAGCAGTTACTCAGGGGTTGGCTATGGCTACACCTTC
CDR3: CASSYSGVGYGYTF

D: TRBD1
V: TRBV6-2/TRBV6-3
J: TRBJ2-5
size: -
DNA: TGTGCCAGCAGTCGCCCGGTAGGACAGGGCAAATACCAAGAGACCCAGTACTTC
CDR3: CASSRPVGQGKYQETQYF

D: TRBD1
V: TRBV9
J: TRBJ2-7
size: -
DNA: TGTGCCAGCAGCGTAGCTTGGGACAGCACCTACGAGCAGTACTTC
CDR3: CASSVAWDSTYEQYF

D: TRBD1
V: TRBV5-1
J: TRBJ2-6
size: -
DNA: TGCGCCAGCAGCCGGGACAGGGGGAGGCCTGGGGCCAACGTCCTGACTTTC
CDR3: CASSRDRGRPGANVLTF

D: -
V: TRBV28
J: TRBJ1-5
size: -
DNA: TGTGCCAGCAGACGGACAGAGGTCAATCAGCCCCAGCATTTT
CDR3: CASRRTEVNQPQHF

D: TRBD1
V: TRBV23-1
J: TRBJ2-5
size: -
DNA: TGCGCCAGCAGCCTAAATGAATCGGACAGGGCCAGAGGAGAGACCCAGTACTTC
CDR3: CASSLNESDRARGETQYF

D: TRBD1
V: TRBV30
J: TRBJ2-6
size: -
DNA: TGTGCCTGGAAGGGACAGGGTGGTACTGGGGCCAACGTCCTGACTTTC
CDR3: CAWKGQGGTGANVLTF

D: TRBD2
V: TRBV14
J: TRBJ2-3
size: -
DNA: TGTGCCAGCAGCCACGATCGGAGAGGTAGCGGGGTCACAGATACGCAGTATTTT
CDR3: CASSHDRRGSGVTDTQYF

D: -
V: TRBV19
J: TRBJ2-3
size: -
DNA: TGTGCCAGTACTGGGGTAGCGGCGTTAGATACGCAGTATTTT
CDR3: CASTGVAALDTQYF

D: -
V: TRBV5-4
J: TRBJ2-3
size: -
DNA: TGTGCCAGCAGCTCGGCAGGGACTCCAGATACGCAGTATTTT
CDR3: CASSSAGTPDTQYF

D: -
V: TRBV6-1
J: TRBJ2-6
size: -
DNA: TGTGCCAGCAGTGAATCGTGGGGGGACGGGGCCAACGTCCTGACTTTC
CDR3: CASSESWGDGANVLTF